This T cell receptor (beta chain) was observed in a study of T cell responses to AZD1222 COVID-19 vaccine (dated by TCRdb to the early 2020s). Describing the broader study: TCR sequencing covered some 240 trial participants: approximately 200 given two doses of AZD1222 and 26 given two doses of MenACWY control vaccine. Trial participants were enrolled by age into subgroups of 18-55, 56-69 and 70-plus years, and about 150, 27 and 61 TCR-sequenced participants, respectively, were included in these subgroups. Study-wide findings and limitations: Reportedly, almost half of the unique spike-specific TCRs recognized epitopes lying outside the regions that are mutated in the B.1.351 and B.1.1.7 variants. In the small 56-69-year group, the increase in depth fell short of significance, most likely because of low power. Because no samples from the day 14 peak response were available, repertoires could be characterized only after the peak T cell response. The vaccine-associated CD4 TCRs covered the entire spike protein, and the dominant responses fell in regions 160-218 and 743-854. Only six AZD1222 recipients were SARS-CoV-2 seropositive at baseline, limiting conclusions about previously exposed vaccinees. Participants were mostly white British, with more females than males. The authors suggested clonal diversity may have been underestimated. After two AZD1222 doses, both the breadth and the depth of spike-specific TCRs were significantly higher than at day 0 and than in MenACWY recipients.

The CDR3 runs 15 residues from the cysteine to the phenylalanine. Kept here is only the CDR3 DNA, which spans 45 bases and is read in frame from base 1. The CDR1 and CDR2 encoded by the germline V gene are MDHEN and SYDVKM. V is reduced by 2 bases and J by 4 bases, leaving a spacing of 11 bases between them. Note on this clone: The specificity of this receptor is unknown. No base-level quality is on record; no much larger clone is a single base apart.

The time point label of this sample denotes: about 28 days (+/-7) after the second vaccine dose. AZD1222 recipients given second doses at about 4 weeks or at about 12 weeks were pooled, since spike-specific TCR depth and breadth were not found to differ between the two schedules. The vaccinee samples were drawn from two UK trials, COV001 and COV002, one of which was a single-blind randomized controlled phase 2/3 trial testing AZD1222 (ChAdOx1 nCoV-19) in healthy adults. For TCRbeta chain sequencing, PBMC samples from trial participants were taken at day 0 and at day 28 after the second dose. The CDR3 regions of human TCRbeta chains were analyzed by immunosequencing. The authors processed their data as follows. TCRs in the repertoires were compared against a reference library of SARS-CoV-2-specific TCRs that had been generated with the MIRA antigen-specificity platform. Breadth was defined as the fraction of unique TCRs that were SARS-CoV-2-associated. Depth was defined as the fraction of total T cells that were SARS-CoV-2-associated. Using the MIRA data, each spike-specific TCR was mapped to the spike region that the TCR reacts to and placed in a CD4 or CD8 class. Log10-transformed breadth and depth values were compared by one-way ANOVA with Sidak's multiple comparisons tests. TCRdb took this table from immuneACCESS and kept in-frame rearrangements with V and J called. Such tables lack part of the clones; where checked against another copy, unresolved V genes explain under half of the gap, and the rest is unexplained. V and J calls and clone size are as listed in that table; D and trimming were resolved from the DNA. This sample lists approximately 150,000 clones; 90% were detected once. Approximately 6.2% of the sample comes from the top ten.

The receptor chain draws on TRBV28 and TRBJ1-4, with the D gene call left open. The material sequenced was peripheral blood, taken 28 days after the second AZD1222 dose. This TCR was sampled from an adult who received the AZD1222 COVID-19 vaccine. The CDR3 corresponds to CASSLGAARNEKLFF. The nucleotide sequence reads as follows: TGTGCCAGCAGTTTAGGCGCGGCCCGTAATGAAAAACTGTTTTTT.